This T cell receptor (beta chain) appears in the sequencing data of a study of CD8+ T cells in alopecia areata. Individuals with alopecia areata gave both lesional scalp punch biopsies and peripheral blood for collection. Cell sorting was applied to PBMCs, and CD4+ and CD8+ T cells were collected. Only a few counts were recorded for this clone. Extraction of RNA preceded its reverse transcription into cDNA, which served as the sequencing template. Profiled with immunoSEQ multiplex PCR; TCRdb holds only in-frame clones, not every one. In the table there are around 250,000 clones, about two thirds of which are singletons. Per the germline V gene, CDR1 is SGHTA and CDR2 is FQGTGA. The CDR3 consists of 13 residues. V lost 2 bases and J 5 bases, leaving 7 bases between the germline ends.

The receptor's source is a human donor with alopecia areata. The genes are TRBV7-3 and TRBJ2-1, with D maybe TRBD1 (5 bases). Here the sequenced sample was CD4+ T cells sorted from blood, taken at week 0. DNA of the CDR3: TGTGCCAGCAGCTTAGGGGCCGACAATGAGCAGTTCTTC. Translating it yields CASSLGADNEQFF. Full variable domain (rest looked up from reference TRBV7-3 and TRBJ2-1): GAGVSQTPSNKVTEKGKYVELRCDPISGHTALYWYRQSLGQGPEFLIYFQGTGAADDSGLPNDRFFAVRPEGSVSTLKIQRTERGDSAVYLCASSLGADNEQFFGPGTRLTVL.